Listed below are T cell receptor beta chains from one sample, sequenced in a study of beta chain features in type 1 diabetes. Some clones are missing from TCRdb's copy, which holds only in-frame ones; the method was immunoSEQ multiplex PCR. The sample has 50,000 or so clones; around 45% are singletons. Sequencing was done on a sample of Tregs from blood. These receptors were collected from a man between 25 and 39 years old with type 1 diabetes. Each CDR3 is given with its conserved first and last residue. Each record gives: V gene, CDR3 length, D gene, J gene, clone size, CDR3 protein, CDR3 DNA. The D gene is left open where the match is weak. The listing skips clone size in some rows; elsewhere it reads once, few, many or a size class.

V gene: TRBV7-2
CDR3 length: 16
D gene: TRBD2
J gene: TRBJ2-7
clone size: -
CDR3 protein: CASSFSAAGGGYEQYF
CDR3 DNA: TGTGCCAGCAGCTTCTCGGCGGCGGGAGGGGGCTACGAGCAGTACTTC

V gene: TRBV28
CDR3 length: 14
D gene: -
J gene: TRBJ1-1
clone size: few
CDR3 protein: CASYLSQAGAEAFF
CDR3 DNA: TGTGCCAGCTACCTTTCACAGGCTGGCGCTGAAGCTTTCTTT

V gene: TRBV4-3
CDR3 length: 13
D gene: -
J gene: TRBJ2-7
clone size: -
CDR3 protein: CASSQEGGYEQYF
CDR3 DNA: TGCGCCAGCAGCCAAGAGGGGGGTTACGAGCAGTACTTC

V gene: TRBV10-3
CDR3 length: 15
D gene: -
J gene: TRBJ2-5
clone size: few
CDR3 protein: CAISESGGLQETQYF
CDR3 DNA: TGTGCCATCAGTGAGTCAGGCGGCCTCCAAGAGACCCAGTACTTC

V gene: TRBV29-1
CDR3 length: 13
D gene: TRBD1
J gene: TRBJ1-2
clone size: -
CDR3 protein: CSVVGGGLAGYTF
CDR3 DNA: TGCAGCGTTGTAGGGGGCGGTTTGGCTGGCTACACCTTC

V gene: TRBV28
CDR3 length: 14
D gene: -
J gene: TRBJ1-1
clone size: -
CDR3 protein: CASSLGNRATEAFF
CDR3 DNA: TGTGCCAGCAGTTTAGGGAACAGGGCGACTGAAGCTTTCTTT

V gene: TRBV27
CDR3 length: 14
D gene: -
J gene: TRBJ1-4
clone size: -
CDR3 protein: CASRETGRDEKLFF
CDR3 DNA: TGTGCCAGCAGGGAAACAGGGAGGGACGAAAAACTGTTTTTT

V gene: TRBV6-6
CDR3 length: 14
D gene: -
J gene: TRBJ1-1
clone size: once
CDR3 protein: CASRKQGRAPEAFF
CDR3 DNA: TGTGCCAGCAGAAAACAGGGAAGGGCACCTGAAGCTTTCTTT

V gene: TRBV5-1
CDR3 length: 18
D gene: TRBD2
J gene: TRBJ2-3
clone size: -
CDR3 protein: CASSNRGGTSGSTDTQYF
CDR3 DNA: TGCGCCAGCAGCAACCGGGGTGGAACTAGCGGTTCCACAGATACGCAGTATTTT

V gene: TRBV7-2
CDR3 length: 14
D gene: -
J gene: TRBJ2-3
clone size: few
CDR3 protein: CASSFGQSTDTQYF
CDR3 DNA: TGTGCCAGCAGCTTCGGACAAAGCACAGATACGCAGTATTTT

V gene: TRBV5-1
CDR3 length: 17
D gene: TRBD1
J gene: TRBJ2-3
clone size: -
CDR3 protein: CASSWRMGQGLADTQYF
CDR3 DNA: TGCGCCAGCAGCTGGCGGATGGGACAGGGGTTGGCAGATACGCAGTATTTT

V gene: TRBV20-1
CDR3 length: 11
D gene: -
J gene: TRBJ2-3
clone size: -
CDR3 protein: CSPRGTDTQYF
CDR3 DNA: TGCAGTCCTCGGGGCACAGATACGCAGTATTTT

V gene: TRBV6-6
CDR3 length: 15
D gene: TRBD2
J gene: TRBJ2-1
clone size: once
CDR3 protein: CASSYLLAGGNEQFF
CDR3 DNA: TGTGCCAGCAGTTACTTACTAGCGGGAGGCAATGAGCAGTTCTTC

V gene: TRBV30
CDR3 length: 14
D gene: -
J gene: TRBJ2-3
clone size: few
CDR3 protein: CAWSVGGGTDTQYF
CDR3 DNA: TGTGCCTGGAGTGTAGGGGGGGGCACAGATACGCAGTATTTT

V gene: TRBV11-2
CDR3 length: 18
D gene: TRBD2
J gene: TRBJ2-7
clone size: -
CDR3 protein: CASSSTTEREGRSYEQYF
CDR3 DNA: TGTGCCAGCAGCTCAACGACTGAGCGGGAGGGCCGCAGCTACGAGCAGTACTTC

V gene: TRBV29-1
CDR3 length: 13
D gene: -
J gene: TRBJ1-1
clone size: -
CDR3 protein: CSVVPDTNTEAFF
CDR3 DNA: TGCAGCGTTGTTCCGGACACGAACACTGAAGCTTTCTTT

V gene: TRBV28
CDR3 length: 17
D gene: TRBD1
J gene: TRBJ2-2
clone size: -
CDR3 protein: CASSPNTGQGTTGELFF
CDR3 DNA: TGTGCCAGCAGTCCAAACACCGGACAGGGAACGACCGGGGAGCTGTTTTTT

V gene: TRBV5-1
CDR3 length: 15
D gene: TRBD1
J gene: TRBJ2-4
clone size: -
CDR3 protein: CASSSQGAAKNIQYF
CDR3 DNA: TGCGCCAGCAGCTCACAGGGGGCTGCCAAAAACATTCAGTACTTC

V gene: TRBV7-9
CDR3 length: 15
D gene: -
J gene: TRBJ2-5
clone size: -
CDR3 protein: CASSQELAGRETQYF
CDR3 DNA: TGTGCCAGCAGCCAAGAGTTGGCCGGGAGAGAGACCCAGTACTTC

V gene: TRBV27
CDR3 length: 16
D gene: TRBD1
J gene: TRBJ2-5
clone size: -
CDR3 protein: CASSFGTGMGSETQYF
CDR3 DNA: TGTGCCAGCAGTTTCGGGACAGGGATGGGGTCGGAGACCCAGTACTTC

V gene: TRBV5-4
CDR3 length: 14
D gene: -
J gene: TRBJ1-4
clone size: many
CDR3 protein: CASSLSGANEKLFF
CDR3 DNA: TGTGCCAGCAGCTTGTCAGGGGCAAATGAAAAACTGTTTTTT

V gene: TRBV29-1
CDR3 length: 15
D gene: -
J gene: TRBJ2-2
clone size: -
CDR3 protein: CSVSPGTLNTGELFF
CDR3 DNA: TGCAGCGTTTCTCCCGGGACACTGAACACCGGGGAGCTGTTTTTT

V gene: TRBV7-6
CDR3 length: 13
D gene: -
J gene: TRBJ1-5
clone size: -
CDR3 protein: CASSFSDFQPQHF
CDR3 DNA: TGTGCCAGCAGCTTCTCGGACTTTCAGCCCCAGCATTTT

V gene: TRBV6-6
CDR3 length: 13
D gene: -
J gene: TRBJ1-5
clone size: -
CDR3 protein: CASAQGYNQPQHF
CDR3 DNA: TGTGCCTCTGCCCAGGGTTACAATCAGCCCCAGCATTTT

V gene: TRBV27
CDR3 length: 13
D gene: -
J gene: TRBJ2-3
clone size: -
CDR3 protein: CASSLSYTDTQYF
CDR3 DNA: TGTGCCAGCAGTTTATCCTACACAGATACGCAGTATTTT

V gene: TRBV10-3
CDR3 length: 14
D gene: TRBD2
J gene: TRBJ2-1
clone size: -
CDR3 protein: CAIRGLAQTHEQFF
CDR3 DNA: TGTGCCATCAGAGGACTAGCTCAAACTCATGAGCAGTTCTTC

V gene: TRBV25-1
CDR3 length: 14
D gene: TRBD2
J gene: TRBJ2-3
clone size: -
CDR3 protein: CASSGVAGADTQYF
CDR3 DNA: TGTGCCAGCAGTGGGGTAGCGGGGGCAGATACGCAGTATTTT

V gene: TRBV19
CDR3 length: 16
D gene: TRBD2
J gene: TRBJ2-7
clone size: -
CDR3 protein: CASSVGGTSGFYEQYF
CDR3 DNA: TGTGCCAGTAGTGTAGGGGGGACTAGCGGCTTCTACGAGCAGTACTTC

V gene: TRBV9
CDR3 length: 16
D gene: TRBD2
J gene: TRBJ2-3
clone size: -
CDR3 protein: CASSAFGAGVADTQYF
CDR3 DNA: TGTGCCAGCAGCGCATTCGGAGCGGGAGTGGCAGATACGCAGTATTTT

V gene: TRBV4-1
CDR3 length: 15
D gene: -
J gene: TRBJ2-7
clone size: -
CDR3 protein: CASSQERTPSYEQYF
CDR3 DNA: TGCGCCAGCAGCCAAGAAAGGACACCATCCTACGAGCAGTACTTC

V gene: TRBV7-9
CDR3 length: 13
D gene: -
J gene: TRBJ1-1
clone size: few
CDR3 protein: CASSQRQALEAFF
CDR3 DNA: TGTGCCAGCAGCCAGCGACAGGCCCTTGAAGCTTTCTTT

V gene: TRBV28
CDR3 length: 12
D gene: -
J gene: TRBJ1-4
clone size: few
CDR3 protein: CASRPGLEKLFF
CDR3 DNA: TGTGCCAGCCGCCCGGGTCTGGAAAAACTGTTTTTT

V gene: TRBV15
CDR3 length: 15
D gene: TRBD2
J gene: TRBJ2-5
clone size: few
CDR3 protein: CATSHSGGIEETQYF
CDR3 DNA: TGTGCCACCAGCCATTCGGGGGGTATCGAAGAGACCCAGTACTTC

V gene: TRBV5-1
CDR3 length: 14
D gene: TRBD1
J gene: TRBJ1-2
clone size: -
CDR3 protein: CASSWGGQDYGYTF
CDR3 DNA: TGCGCCAGCAGCTGGGGAGGACAGGACTATGGCTACACCTTC

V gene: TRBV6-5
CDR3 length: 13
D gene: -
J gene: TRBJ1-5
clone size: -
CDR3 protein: CASSYQMNQPQHF
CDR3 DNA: TGTGCCAGCAGTTATCAGATGAATCAGCCCCAGCATTTT